The 17 T cell receptor beta chains listed next were all sequenced from one sample in a study of blood T cell repertoires in COVID-19. The assay was immunoSEQ multiplex PCR, and TCRdb's table has in-frame clones only and misses some. Found here are fewer than 150,000 clones, approximately 86% of them singletons; the top ten hold about 5.6%. Sequencing used peripheral blood. Receptor source: a human donor in a cohort sampled during active COVID-19.

The chain recombines TRBV5-1 with TRBJ1-1, with D hard to call. The CDR3 loop spans 13 amino acids. Deletions cut 0 bases from V and 8 bases from J, with 11 bases between. CDR1 and CDR2 from the germline V gene are SGHRS and YFSETQ. The CDR3 loop is CASSLGQSPEAFF. The CDR3 coding sequence is TGCGCCAGCAGCTTGGGTCAGTCCCCGGAAGCTTTCTTT.

The V gene is TRBV19, the J gene TRBJ2-3; no clear D gene. The CDR3 covers 12 residues. V lost 1 base and J 14 bases, leaving 13 bases between the germline ends. From germline, CDR1 is LNHDA and CDR2 SQIVND (reference sequence). The CDR3 here is CASSIGGSSRYF. As DNA, the CDR3 is TGTGCCAGTAGTATAGGCGGTAGCTCGAGGTATTTT.

The genes are TRBV5-5 and TRBJ2-2; D gene uncertain. CDR3 length equals 16 residues. Trimming cost V 0 bases and J 2 bases, with 11 bases left between them. Germline CDR1 reads SGHKS; CDR2 reads YYEKEE (reference sequence). The CDR3 reads CASSLARLSNTGELFF. The DNA for the CDR3 is TGTGCCAGCAGCTTGGCCAGATTAAGTAACACCGGGGAGCTGTTTTTT.

The CDR3 reads CASSPESGANVLTF. The CDR3 bases are TGCGCCAGCAGCCCGGAGTCTGGGGCCAACGTCCTGACTTTC. The chain couples TRBV5-1 to TRBJ2-6; the D is unclear. V lost 4 bases to trimming and J lost 1 base, with 6 bases between them. CDR3 length equals 14 residues. Germline V gives CDR1 SGHRS, CDR2 YFSETQ. Looking up the rest from reference TRBV5-1 and TRBJ2-6 gives the full variable domain: KAGVTQTPRYLIKTRGQQVTLSCSPISGHRSVSWYQQTPGQGLQFLFEYFSETQRNKGNFPGRFSGRQFSNSRSEMNVSTLELGDSALYLCASSPESGANVLTFGAGSRLTVL.

V is TRBV5-8 and J is TRBJ2-7; 7 bases match TRBD1. CDR1 is SGHTS and CDR2 is YDEGEE in the germline V gene. Trimming at V came to 4 bases and at J to 4 bases, leaving 11 bases not matched to a gene. This CDR3 comprises 15 residues. The CDR3 here is CASSDGTVRRYEQYF. DNA of the CDR3: TGTGCCAGCAGCGATGGGACAGTAAGGAGGTACGAGCAGTACTTC.

J is TRBJ1-4 and V is TRBV7-9; 7 nucleotides match TRBD1. Germline CDR1 SEHNR, CDR2 FQNEAQ (reference sequence). V gave up 1 base and J gave up 7 bases; unmatched junction bases: 9. This CDR3 region has 16 residues. CDR3 DNA: TGTGCCAGCAGCTTAGACGACAGGGCGTATGGTGAAAAACTGTTTTTT. Residues: CASSLDDRAYGEKLFF.

The V gene is TRBV19, the J gene TRBJ2-7; TRBD2 matches at 10 bases. V was pared by 3 bases and J by 0 bases, with 5 bases of the junction left unmatched. CDR3 length: 16 residues. Germline lookup yields CDR1 LNHDA and CDR2 SQIVND (reference sequence). CDR3: CASSIDGLADSYEQYF. In nucleotides, the CDR3 is TGTGCCAGTAGTATCGACGGACTAGCGGACTCCTACGAGCAGTACTTC.

V usage is TRBV27 and J usage is TRBJ2-3; TRBD2 matches 13 bases. Unmatched junction bases numbered 4, after V lost 1 base and J lost 3 bases. CDR1 is MNHEY and CDR2 is SMNVEV in the germline V gene (reference sequence). This CDR3 spans 17 amino acids. DNA of the CDR3: TGTGCCAGCAGTTTATGGACTAGCGGGAGTGGTACAGATACGCAGTATTTT. Translated: CASSLWTSGSGTDTQYF.

This clone has more than one count but fewer than ten. This chain joins TRBV3-1 (or the pseudogene TRBV3-2) and TRBJ1-6, with no clear D. This CDR3 comprises 14 residues. The germline V gene has CDR1 LGHDT and CDR2 YNNKEL (reference sequence). Trimming removed 1 base at V and 5 bases at J, with 6 bases between. Written as DNA, the CDR3 is TGTGCCAGCAGCCAAGGGCAGAATAATTCACCCCTCCACTTT. As protein: CASSQGQNNSPLHF.

This clone was counted once. The V and J genes are TRBV10-1 and TRBJ1-6; D is undetermined. The germline CDR1 and CDR2 sequences are WNHNN and SYGVQD (reference sequence). The CDR3 runs 14 residues. V lost 5 bases, J lost 7 bases, and 12 bases lay in between. CDR3 nucleotides: TGCGCCAGCAGTCCGGGGATTGGGAATTCACCCCTCCACTTT. Its translation is CASSPGIGNSPLHF.

The chain combines TRBV4-1 with TRBJ2-7; perhaps TRBD2 as D (6 bases). Germline CDR1 and CDR2: MGHRA and YSYEKL. CDR3 length: 16 amino acids. Between the trimmed V and J ends, which lost 1 base and 3 bases, there was a span of 16 bases. The CDR3 DNA reads as TGCGCCAGCAGCCAAGTTCCGGGAGCGACGGGCTACGAGCAGTACTTC. It specifies CASSQVPGATGYEQYF.

The rearrangement joins TRBV6-2 or TRBV6-3 to TRBJ2-2, with 10 bases matching TRBD2. Germline V gives CDR1 MNHEY, CDR2 SVGEGT. This CDR3 has 15 residues. V was pared by 6 bases and J by 4 bases, with 5 bases of the junction left unmatched. The chain's CDR3 is CASSPLAGVTGELFF. CDR3 coding DNA: TGTGCCAGCAGCCCTCTAGCGGGAGTCACCGGGGAGCTGTTTTTT.

V is TRBV24-1 and J is TRBJ1-4, with TRBD1 matching 7 bases. In germline, CDR1 is KGHDR, CDR2 SFDVKD. Unmatched junction bases numbered 4, after V lost 4 bases and J lost 3 bases. The CDR3 has 15 amino acids. CDR3 DNA sequence: TGTGCCACCAGTGACTACAGGGGATCTAATGAAAAACTGTTTTTT. Its translation: CATSDYRGSNEKLFF.

The rearrangement uses TRBV10-3 and TRBJ1-1; 11 bases are a match to TRBD1. The CDR3 is 13 amino acids. The germline V gene has CDR1 ENHRY and CDR2 SYGVKD. J was trimmed by 3 bases and V by 8 bases; bases with no gene match: 2. CDR3 coding DNA: TGTGCCATCTCGGACAGGGGGCACACTGAAGCTTTCTTT. Protein sequence: CAISDRGHTEAFF.

V gene TRBV2 combines with J gene TRBJ2-7; 10 bases agree with TRBD2. Germline-derived CDR1 and CDR2 are SNHLY and FYNNEI. Trimming removed 4 bases from V and 0 bases from J; junction bases left unmatched: 6. This CDR3 comprises 16 residues. For the CDR3, the DNA is TGTGCCAGCAGTGCCGGGACTAGCGCCGTCTCCTACGAGCAGTACTTC. This translates into CASSAGTSAVSYEQYF.

The chain is built from TRBV30 and TRBJ2-2; TRBD2 matches 9 bases. The CDR3 extends over 15 amino acids. V trimming: 5 bases; J trimming: 6 bases; junction bases outside the gene matches: 10. Germline V gives CDR1 GTSNPN, CDR2 SVGIG (reference sequence). CDR3 bases: TGTGCCTGGGACCCCGGGGTAGCGGGAGCCGGGGAGCTGTTTTTT. This sequence encodes CAWDPGVAGAGELFF.

This chain joins TRBV19 and TRBJ2-7; 13 bases are a match to TRBD2. The junction had 3 bases not matched to a gene; V was cut back by 5 bases and J by 5 bases. Germline lookup yields CDR1 LNHDA and CDR2 SQIVND (reference sequence). CDR3 size: 14 residues. In DNA form, the CDR3 reads TGTGCCAGTAGTGTCGGGACTAGCGGGAACGAGCAGTACTTC. Amino acids: CASSVGTSGNEQYF.